The 13 T cell receptor beta chains below come from one sample, sequenced in a study of blood T cell repertoires in COVID-19. TCRdb keeps only in-frame clones here, not all; method: immunoSEQ multiplex PCR. The sample has under 300,000 clones; 88% are singletons. Sequenced sample: PBMCs or T cells enriched from blood (not recorded which). The receptors here all came from a woman aged 55-70 years in a cohort exposed to, infected with or recovered from COVID-19 (not recorded which).

The rearrangement joins TRBV5-1 to TRBJ2-3; D possibly corresponds to TRBD1 (5 bases). The CDR3 length is 15 residues. Trimming took 0 bases from V and 1 from J, leaving 9 bases between them. The germline gives CDR1 SGHRS, CDR2 YFSETQ. CDR3 region: CASSLGGPGTDTQYF. DNA of the CDR3: TGCGCCAGCAGCTTGGGGGGCCCCGGCACAGATACGCAGTATTTT.

At least ten counts were recorded for this clone. The chain combines TRBV7-9 with TRBJ2-3, with D possibly TRBD2 on 6 matching bases. CDR1 and CDR2 (germline): SEHNR, FQNEAQ (reference sequence). Trimming stripped 2 bases from V and 5 bases from J, with 14 bases between. The CDR3 is made up of 15 amino acids. The CDR3 region has the DNA TGTGCCAGCAGCTTATATACGGGAGCGGAAGATACGCAGTATTTT. This sequence encodes CASSLYTGAEDTQYF.

The chain carries TRBV2 and TRBJ2-3, with 9 bases aligning to TRBD2. The CDR3 has 21 residues. The V segment lost 8 bases and the J segment 4 bases; nucleotides outside the gene matches: 28. Per the germline V gene, CDR1 is SNHLY and CDR2 is FYNNEI. The CDR3 DNA sequence: TGTGCCAGCCTACCGGGGATCGGGGGAGCTGGCGGGAGGGCCTTTCCAGATACGCAGTATTTT. This encodes CASLPGIGGAGGRAFPDTQYF.

This chain joins TRBV6-6 and TRBJ1-2; tentatively, D is TRBD1 (6 bases). Germline CDR1 and CDR2: MNHNY and SVGAGI (reference sequence). V was shortened by 8 bases and J by 2 bases, with 21 bases between the two germline ends. The CDR3 length is 16 residues. This CDR3 is CASSPGQGGLNYGYTF. DNA of the CDR3: TGTGCCAGCTCCCCGGGACAAGGGGGTCTAAACTATGGCTACACCTTC.

The J gene is TRBJ2-1, the V gene TRBV3-1 (or the pseudogene TRBV3-2); 11 bases fit TRBD2. Germline trimming cut 4 bases from V and 2 bases from J; bases unmatched to any gene: 7. The CDR3 extends over 17 amino acids. Germline values: CDR1 LGHDT, CDR2 YNNKEL (reference sequence). The CDR3 DNA sequence: TGTGCCAGCAGCCCCCCACTAGCGGGAGTGGCCTACAATGAGCAGTTCTTC. Amino acid sequence: CASSPPLAGVAYNEQFF.

The chain recombines TRBV6-1 with TRBJ1-5, with D maybe TRBD1 (5 bases). V lost 0 bases and J lost 5, with 20 bases in between. The CDR3 has 18 residues. Per germline, CDR1 MNHNS and CDR2 SASEGT. The CDR3: CASSEALGLGGVHQPQHF. The CDR3 DNA reads as TGTGCCAGCAGTGAAGCTTTGGGATTGGGGGGAGTTCATCAGCCCCAGCATTTT.

This sequence joins TRBV7-9 and TRBJ2-3; 7 positions agree with TRBD2. V lost 1 base to trimming and J lost 6 bases; unmatched junction nucleotides: 4. This CDR3 spans 14 amino acids. Per germline, CDR1 SEHNR and CDR2 FQNEAQ (reference sequence). The CDR3 loop is CASSLGQGGDTQYF. The CDR3 DNA reads as TGTGCCAGCAGCTTAGGGCAGGGAGGGGATACGCAGTATTTT. The entire variable domain, with the rest obtained from reference TRBV7-9 and TRBJ2-3, is as follows: DTGVSQNPRHKITKRGQNVTFRCDPISEHNRLYWYRQTLGQGPEFLTYFQNEAQLEKSRLLSDRFSAERPKGSFSTLEIQRTEQGDSAMYLCASSLGQGGDTQYFGPGTRLTVL.

The V gene is TRBV7-6, the J gene TRBJ2-7; 10 bases map to TRBD1. J gave up 2 bases and V 4 bases, and 8 bases lay outside the gene matches. Germline CDR1 and CDR2: SGHVS and FNYEAQ. The CDR3 runs 16 residues. CDR3 in DNA: TGTGCCAGCAGCTCTCCAACGGGACAGGGGCCCTACGAGCAGTACTTC. Its protein product is CASSSPTGQGPYEQYF.

V is TRBV7-2 and J is TRBJ2-6; 12 bases align to TRBD1. Looked up from germline, CDR1 is SGHTA and CDR2 is FQGNSA. J gave up 2 bases and V 5 bases, and 7 bases lay outside the gene matches. The CDR3 has 18 amino acids. The CDR3 protein is CASSRSGQGAPGANVLTF. The CDR3 DNA reads TGTGCCAGCAGCCGTTCGGGACAGGGGGCGCCTGGGGCCAACGTCCTGACTTTC.

This chain uses TRBV3-1 (or the pseudogene TRBV3-2) with TRBJ2-7; D might be TRBD2 (6 bases). The CDR3 contains 13 residues. Trimming shortened V by 1 base and J by 7 bases, and 11 bases separated the two germline ends. Germline V gene lookup returns CDR1 LGHDT and CDR2 YNNKEL (reference sequence). The DNA of the CDR3 is TGTGCCAGCAGCCAAGGGGGAGGAAGGGAGCAGTACTTC. Amino acid sequence: CASSQGGGREQYF.

V gene TRBV5-1 combines with J gene TRBJ2-5, with TRBD2 matching 8 bases. The CDR3 runs to 14 residues. V shed 3 bases, J shed 3 bases, and the junction held 4 bases outside the gene matches. Per germline, CDR1 SGHRS and CDR2 YFSETQ. The CDR3 coding sequence is TGCGCCAGCAGCTATACTAGCGGTAAAGAGACCCAGTACTTC. Translation: CASSYTSGKETQYF.

DNA of the CDR3: TGTGCCAGCAGTGGGGGACAGTCGAGCCACTTT. Amino acid sequence: CASSGGQSSHF. The rearrangement links TRBV2 to TRBJ1-6; 7 positions match TRBD1. The germline V gene encodes CDR1 SNHLY and CDR2 FYNNEI. V was clipped by 4 bases and J by 18 bases; unmatched bases: 6. This CDR3 has 11 residues.

The sample holds a few counts of this clone. The genes are TRBV4-2 and TRBJ2-2, with D perhaps matching TRBD2 (5 bases). The V end was cut by 0 bases, the J end by 6 bases, with 11 bases between. Germline V gene data show CDR1 as LGHNA and CDR2 as YNFKEQ. This CDR3 region has 15 residues. The CDR3 is CASSQERRSAGELFF. The CDR3 region has the DNA TGTGCCAGCAGCCAAGAAAGGAGGTCTGCCGGGGAGCTGTTTTTT.